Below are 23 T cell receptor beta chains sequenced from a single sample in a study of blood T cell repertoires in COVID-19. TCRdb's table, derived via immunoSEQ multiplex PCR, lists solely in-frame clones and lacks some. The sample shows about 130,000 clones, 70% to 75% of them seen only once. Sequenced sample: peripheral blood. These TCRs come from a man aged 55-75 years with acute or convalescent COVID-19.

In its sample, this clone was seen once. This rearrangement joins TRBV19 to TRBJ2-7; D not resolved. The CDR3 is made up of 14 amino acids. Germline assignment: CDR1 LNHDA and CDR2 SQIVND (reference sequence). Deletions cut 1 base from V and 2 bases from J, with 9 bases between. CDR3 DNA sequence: TGTGCCAGTAGTATAGTTACAGACCCCTACGAGCAGTACTTC. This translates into CASSIVTDPYEQYF.

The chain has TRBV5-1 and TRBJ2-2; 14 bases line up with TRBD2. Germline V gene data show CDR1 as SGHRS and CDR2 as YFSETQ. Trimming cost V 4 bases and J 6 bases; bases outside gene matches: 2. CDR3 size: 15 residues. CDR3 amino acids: CASSATSGGAGELFF. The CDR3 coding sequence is TGCGCCAGCAGCGCGACTAGCGGGGGGGCCGGGGAGCTGTTTTTT.

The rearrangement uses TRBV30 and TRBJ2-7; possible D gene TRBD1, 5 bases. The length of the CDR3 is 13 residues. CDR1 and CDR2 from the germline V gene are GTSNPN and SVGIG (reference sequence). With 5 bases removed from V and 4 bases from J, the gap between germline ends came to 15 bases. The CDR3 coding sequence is TGTGCCTGGGATCAGGGCAGACGTTACGAGCAGTACTTC. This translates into CAWDQGRRYEQYF.

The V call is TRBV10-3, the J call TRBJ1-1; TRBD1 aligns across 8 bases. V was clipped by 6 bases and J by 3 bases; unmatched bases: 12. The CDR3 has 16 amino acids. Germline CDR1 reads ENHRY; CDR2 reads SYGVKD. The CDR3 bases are TGTGCCATCAGAAATAAAGCCGGGACAGGAGACACTGAAGCTTTCTTT. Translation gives CAIRNKAGTGDTEAFF.

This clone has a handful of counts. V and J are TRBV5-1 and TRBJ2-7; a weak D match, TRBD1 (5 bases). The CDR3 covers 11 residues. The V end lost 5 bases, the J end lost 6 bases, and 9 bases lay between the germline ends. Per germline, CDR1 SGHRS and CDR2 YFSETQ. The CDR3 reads CASRARGEQYF. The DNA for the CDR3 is TGCGCCAGCAGGGCTAGGGGCGAGCAGTACTTC.

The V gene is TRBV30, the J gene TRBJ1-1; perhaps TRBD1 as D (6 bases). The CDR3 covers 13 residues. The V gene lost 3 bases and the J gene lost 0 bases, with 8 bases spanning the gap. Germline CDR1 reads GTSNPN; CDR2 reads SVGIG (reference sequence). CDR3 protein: CAWSGQMNTEAFF. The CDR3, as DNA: TGTGCCTGGAGCGGACAGATGAACACTGAAGCTTTCTTT.

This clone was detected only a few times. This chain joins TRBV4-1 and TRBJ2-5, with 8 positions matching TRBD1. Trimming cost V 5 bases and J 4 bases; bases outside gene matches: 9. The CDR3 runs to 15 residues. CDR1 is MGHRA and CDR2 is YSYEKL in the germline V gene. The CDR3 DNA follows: TGCGCCAGCAGCACTACAGGGGGACCACGAGAGACCCAGTACTTC. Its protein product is CASSTTGGPRETQYF.

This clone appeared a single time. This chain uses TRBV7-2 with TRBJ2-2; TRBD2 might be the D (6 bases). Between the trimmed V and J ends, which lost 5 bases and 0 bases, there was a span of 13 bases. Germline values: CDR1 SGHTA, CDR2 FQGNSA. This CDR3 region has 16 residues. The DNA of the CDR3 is TGTGCCAGCAGCCCCCCCCGCGGGACGAACACCGGGGAGCTGTTTTTT. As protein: CASSPPRGTNTGELFF. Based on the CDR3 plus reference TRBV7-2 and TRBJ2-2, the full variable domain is GAGVSQSPSNKVTEKGKDVELRCDPISGHTALYWYRQSLGQGLEFLIYFQGNSAPDKSGLPSDRFSAERTGGSVSTLTIQRTQQEDSAVYLCASSPPRGTNTGELFFGEGSRLTVL.

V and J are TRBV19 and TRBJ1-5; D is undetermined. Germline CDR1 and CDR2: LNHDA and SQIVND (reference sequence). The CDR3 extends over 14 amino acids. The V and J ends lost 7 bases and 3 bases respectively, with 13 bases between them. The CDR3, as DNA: TGTGCCAGTATATGGAGGTATGACAATCAGCCCCAGCATTTT. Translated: CASIWRYDNQPQHF.

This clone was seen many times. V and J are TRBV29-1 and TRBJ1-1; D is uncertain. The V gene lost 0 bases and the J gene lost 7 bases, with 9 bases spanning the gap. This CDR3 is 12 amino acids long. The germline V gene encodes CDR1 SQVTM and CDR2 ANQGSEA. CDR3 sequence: CSVEDVLFEAFF. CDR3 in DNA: TGCAGCGTTGAAGATGTACTCTTTGAAGCTTTCTTT.

DNA of the CDR3: TGTGCCACCCGTTCGGGTGGACTTGGGACAGGGAACACCGGGGAGCTGTTTTTT. Amino acids: CATRSGGLGTGNTGELFF. V usage is TRBV24-1 and J usage is TRBJ2-2; TRBD1 matches 8 bases. The CDR3 contains 18 residues. Unmatched junction bases numbered 15, after V lost 9 bases and J lost 1 base. Germline loops: CDR1 KGHDR, CDR2 SFDVKD.

Written as DNA, the CDR3 is TGTGCCAGCAGGCCAGGGGTCGACCACAATGAGCAGTTCTTC. Translating it yields CASRPGVDHNEQFF. The chain recombines TRBV3-1 (or the pseudogene TRBV3-2) with TRBJ2-1; weak D call: TRBD1 (6 bases). Deletions cut 6 bases from V and 5 bases from J, with 14 bases between. This CDR3 region has 14 residues. CDR1 and CDR2 (germline): LGHDT, YNNKEL (reference sequence).

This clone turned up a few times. The CDR3 loop reads CASSGRTAHATNEKLFF. CDR3 nucleotide sequence: TGTGCCAGCAGCGGAAGGACAGCGCACGCAACTAATGAAAAACTGTTTTTT. The V call is TRBV7-6, the J call TRBJ1-4; D possibly corresponds to TRBD1 (6 bases). Germline V gene sequence: CDR1 SGHVS, CDR2 FNYEAQ. The CDR3 covers 17 residues. The V gene lost 5 bases and the J gene lost 0 bases, with 16 bases spanning the gap.

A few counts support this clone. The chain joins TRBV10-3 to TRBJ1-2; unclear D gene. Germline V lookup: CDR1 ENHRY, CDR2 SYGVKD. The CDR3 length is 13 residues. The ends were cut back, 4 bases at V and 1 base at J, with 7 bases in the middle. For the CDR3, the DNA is TGTGCCATCAGTGGAAGCGATAACTATGGCTACACCTTC. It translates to CAISGSDNYGYTF.

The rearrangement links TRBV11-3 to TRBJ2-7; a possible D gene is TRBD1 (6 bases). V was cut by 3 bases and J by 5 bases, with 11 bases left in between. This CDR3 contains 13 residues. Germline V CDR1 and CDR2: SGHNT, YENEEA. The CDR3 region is CASSFAGVDEQYF. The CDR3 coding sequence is TGTGCCAGCAGCTTCGCAGGGGTCGACGAGCAGTACTTC. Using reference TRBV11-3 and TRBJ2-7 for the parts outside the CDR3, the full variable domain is EAGVVQSPRYKIIEKKQPVAFWCNPISGHNTLYWYLQNLGQGPELLIRYENEEAVDDSQLPKDRFSAERLKGVDSTLKIQPAELGDSAVYLCASSFAGVDEQYFGPGTRLTVT.

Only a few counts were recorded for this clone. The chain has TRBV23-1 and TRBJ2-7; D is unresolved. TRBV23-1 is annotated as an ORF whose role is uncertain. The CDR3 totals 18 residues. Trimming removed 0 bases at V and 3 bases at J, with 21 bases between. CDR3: CASSQSSHPCVVYYEQYF. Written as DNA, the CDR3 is TGCGCCAGCAGTCAATCCTCGCACCCGTGCGTGGTTTACTACGAGCAGTACTTC.

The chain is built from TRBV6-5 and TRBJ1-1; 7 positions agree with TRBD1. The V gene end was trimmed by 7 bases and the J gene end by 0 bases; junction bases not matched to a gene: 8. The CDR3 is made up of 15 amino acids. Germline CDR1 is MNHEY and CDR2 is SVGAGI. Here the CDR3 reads CASKIGRGVNTEAFF. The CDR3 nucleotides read TGTGCCAGCAAAATAGGCAGGGGGGTGAACACTGAAGCTTTCTTT.

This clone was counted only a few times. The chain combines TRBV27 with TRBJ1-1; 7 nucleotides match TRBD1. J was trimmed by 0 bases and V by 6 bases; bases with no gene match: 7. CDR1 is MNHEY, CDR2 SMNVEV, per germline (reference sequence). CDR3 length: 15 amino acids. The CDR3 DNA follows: TGTGCCAGCAGGAGGGACAGCGCAATGAACACTGAAGCTTTCTTT. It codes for CASRRDSAMNTEAFF.

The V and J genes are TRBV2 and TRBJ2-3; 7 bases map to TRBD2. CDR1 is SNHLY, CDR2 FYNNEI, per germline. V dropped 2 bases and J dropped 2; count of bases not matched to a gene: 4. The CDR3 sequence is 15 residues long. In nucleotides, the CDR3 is TGTGCCAGCAGTGAATGGGAGGGCCTCACAGATACGCAGTATTTT. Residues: CASSEWEGLTDTQYF.

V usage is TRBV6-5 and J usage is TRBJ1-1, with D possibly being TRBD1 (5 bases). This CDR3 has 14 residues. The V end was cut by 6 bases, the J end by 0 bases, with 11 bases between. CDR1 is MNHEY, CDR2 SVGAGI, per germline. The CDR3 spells CASRHRNLNTEAFF. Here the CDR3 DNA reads TGTGCCAGCAGACACAGGAATTTGAACACTGAAGCTTTCTTT.

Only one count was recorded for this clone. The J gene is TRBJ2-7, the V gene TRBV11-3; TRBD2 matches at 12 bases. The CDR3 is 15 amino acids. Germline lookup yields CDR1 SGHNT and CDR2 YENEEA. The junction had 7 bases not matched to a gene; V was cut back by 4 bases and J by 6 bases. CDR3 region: CASSSGLAGPGEQYF. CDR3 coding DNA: TGTGCCAGCAGCTCCGGACTAGCGGGACCCGGCGAGCAGTACTTC.

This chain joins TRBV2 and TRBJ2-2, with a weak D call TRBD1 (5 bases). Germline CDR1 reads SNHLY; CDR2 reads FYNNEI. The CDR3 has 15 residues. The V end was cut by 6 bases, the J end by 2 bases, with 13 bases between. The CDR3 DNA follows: TGTGCCAGCAGCATTAGGGGCCCCAACACCGGGGAGCTGTTTTTT. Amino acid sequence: CASSIRGPNTGELFF.

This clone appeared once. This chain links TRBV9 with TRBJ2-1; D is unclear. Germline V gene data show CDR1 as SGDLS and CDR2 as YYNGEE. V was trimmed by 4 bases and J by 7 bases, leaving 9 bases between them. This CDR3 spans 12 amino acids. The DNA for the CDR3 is TGTGCCAGCAGCCCCATCATTAATGAGCAGTTCTTC. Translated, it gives CASSPIINEQFF.